Reported below is one T cell receptor (beta chain). Generated by immunoSEQ multiplex PCR, the TCRdb table keeps only in-frame clones and is missing some. The profile shows around 430,000 clones, around nine tenths of them singletons. This specimen belongs to a study of blood T cell repertoires in COVID-19. V shed 2 bases and J shed 1 base, with 8 bases lying between them. CDR1 is LNHDA and CDR2 is SQIVND in the germline V gene (reference sequence). The CDR3 has 15 residues. This clonotype was obtained from a woman in her fifties or sixties who had recovered from COVID-19. The chain combines TRBV19 with TRBJ2-2; TRBD2 is a possible D gene (5 bases). The sequenced sample was PBMCs or T cells enriched from blood (not recorded which). CDR3 in DNA: TGTGCCAGTAGTATACAGGCGGGGAACACCGGGGAGCTGTTTTTT. This sequence encodes CASSIQAGNTGELFF.